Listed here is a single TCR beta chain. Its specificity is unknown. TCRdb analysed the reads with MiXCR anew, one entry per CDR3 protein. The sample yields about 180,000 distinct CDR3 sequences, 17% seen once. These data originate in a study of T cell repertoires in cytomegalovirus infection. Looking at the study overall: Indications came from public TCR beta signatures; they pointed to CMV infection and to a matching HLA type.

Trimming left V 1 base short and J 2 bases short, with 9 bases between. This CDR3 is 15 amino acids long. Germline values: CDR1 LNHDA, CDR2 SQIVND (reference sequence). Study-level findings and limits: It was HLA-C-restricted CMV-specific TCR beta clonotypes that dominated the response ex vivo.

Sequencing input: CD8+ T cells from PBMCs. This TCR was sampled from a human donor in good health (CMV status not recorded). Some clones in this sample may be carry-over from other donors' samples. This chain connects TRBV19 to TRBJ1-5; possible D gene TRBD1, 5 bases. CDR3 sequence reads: CASSIAGLGNQPQHF. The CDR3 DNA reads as TGTGCCAGTAGTATAGCGGGGCTGGGCAATCAGCCCCAGCATTTT.